The rows below give T cell receptor beta chains drawn from one sample of a study of monozygotic twins with inflammatory bowel disease. TCRdb re-called the 5' RACE reads; one entry per CDR3 protein, DNA not given. This repertoire includes 350,000 to 500,000 distinct CDR3 sequences. The sequencing sample was made of blood. Receptor source: a human donor with ulcerative colitis or Crohn's disease, or a healthy co-twin of an affected twin (not recorded which). Both conserved end residues are part of each CDR3. Each record gives: V gene, J gene, CDR3 protein.

V: TRBV11-2
J: TRBJ2-5
CDR3: CASSLGYLGQGVQETQYF

V: TRBV7-2
J: TRBJ2-1
CDR3: CASSLGASRNEQFF

V: TRBV25-1
J: TRBJ1-3
CDR3: CASSPWAGTSGNTIYF

V: TRBV30
J: TRBJ1-5
CDR3: CAWSSGGHNQPQHF

V: TRBV12-3/TRBV12-4
J: TRBJ2-2
CDR3: CASTLVGTITGELFF

V: TRBV6-2/TRBV6-3
J: TRBJ2-4
CDR3: CASSLGGGGNIQYF

V: TRBV2
J: TRBJ2-7
CDR3: CASRRTSGTYEQYF

V: TRBV28
J: TRBJ2-7
CDR3: CASSYLAEEAYEQYF

V: TRBV4-1
J: TRBJ2-1
CDR3: CASSPSGTSGRAWGNDNEQFF

V: TRBV27
J: TRBJ2-1
CDR3: CASTPGGSSYNEQFF

V: TRBV4-1
J: TRBJ1-1
CDR3: CASSQDVSISEAFF

V: TRBV2
J: TRBJ2-2
CDR3: CASRIRTTGELFF

V: TRBV20-1
J: TRBJ2-7
CDR3: CSAPIGRAPYEQYF

V: TRBV5-1
J: TRBJ1-6
CDR3: CASSSESSYNSPLHF

V: TRBV27
J: TRBJ1-1
CDR3: CASSSSQVYTEAFF

V: TRBV14
J: TRBJ2-1
CDR3: CASSRKQPYNEQFF

V: TRBV19
J: TRBJ1-6
CDR3: CASSIEGAANSPLHF

V: TRBV12-3/TRBV12-4
J: TRBJ2-1
CDR3: CANTLQLSGEQFF

V: TRBV4-1
J: TRBJ1-2
CDR3: CASSQVPGGHGYTF

V: TRBV2
J: TRBJ2-3
CDR3: CASSGLYRTDTQYF

V: TRBV29-1
J: TRBJ1-1
CDR3: CSVEPGGGNTEAFF

V: TRBV19
J: TRBJ2-7
CDR3: CASSPERTYEQYF

V: TRBV11-2
J: TRBJ1-1
CDR3: CASSPGDREYTEAFF

V: TRBV25-1
J: TRBJ2-7
CDR3: CASIGQGNYEQYF

V: TRBV5-1
J: TRBJ2-6
CDR3: CASSPSATSGANVLTF

V: TRBV5-1
J: TRBJ2-7
CDR3: CASSPAGSSYEQYF

V: TRBV4-3
J: TRBJ2-7
CDR3: CASSQERTATYEQYF

V: TRBV11-2
J: TRBJ1-1
CDR3: CASSFNRDTEAFF

V: TRBV11-1
J: TRBJ2-7
CDR3: CASSWSALSGTGSYEQYF

V: TRBV18
J: TRBJ1-4
CDR3: CASSPGRQGVADLKEKLFF

V: TRBV4-2
J: TRBJ2-7
CDR3: CASSRETSGGSSYEQYF

V: TRBV12-3/TRBV12-4
J: TRBJ1-6
CDR3: CASSSEYSPLHF

V: TRBV5-8
J: TRBJ1-1
CDR3: CATQPYLGQHTEAFF

V: TRBV12-3/TRBV12-4
J: TRBJ2-7
CDR3: CASSPVPAGPTGEQYF